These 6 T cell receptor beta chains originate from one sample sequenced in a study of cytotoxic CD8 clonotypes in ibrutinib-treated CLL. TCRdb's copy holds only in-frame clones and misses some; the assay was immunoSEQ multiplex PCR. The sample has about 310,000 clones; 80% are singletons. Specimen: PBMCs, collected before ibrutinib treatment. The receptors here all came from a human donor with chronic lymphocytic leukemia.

The CDR3 loop reads CASSITHGYNEQFF. CDR3 coding DNA: TGTGCCAGTAGTATTACCCACGGGTACAATGAGCAGTTCTTC. V is TRBV19 and J is TRBJ2-1; unclear D gene. The CDR3 spans 14 residues. V lost 3 bases to trimming and J lost 4 bases, with 10 bases between them. The germline CDR1 and CDR2 sequences are LNHDA and SQIVND (reference sequence).

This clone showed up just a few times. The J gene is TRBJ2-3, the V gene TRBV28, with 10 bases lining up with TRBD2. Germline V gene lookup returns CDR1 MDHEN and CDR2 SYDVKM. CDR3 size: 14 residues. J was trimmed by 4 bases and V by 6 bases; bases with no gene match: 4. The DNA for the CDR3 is TGTGCCAGCAGCCTACTAGCGGGGCCAGATACGCAGTATTTT. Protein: CASSLLAGPDTQYF. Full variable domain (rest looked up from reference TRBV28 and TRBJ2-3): DVKVTQSSRYLVKRTGEKVFLECVQDMDHENMFWYRQDPGLGLRLIYFSYDVKMKEKGDIPEGYSVSREKKERFSLILESASTNQTSMYLCASSLLAGPDTQYFGPGTRLTVL.

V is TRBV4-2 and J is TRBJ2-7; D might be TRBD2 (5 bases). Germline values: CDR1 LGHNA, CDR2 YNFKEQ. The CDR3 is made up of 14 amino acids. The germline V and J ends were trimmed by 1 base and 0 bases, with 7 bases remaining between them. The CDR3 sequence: CASSQVEGSYEQYF. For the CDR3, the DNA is TGTGCCAGCAGCCAAGTTGAGGGCTCCTACGAGCAGTACTTC.

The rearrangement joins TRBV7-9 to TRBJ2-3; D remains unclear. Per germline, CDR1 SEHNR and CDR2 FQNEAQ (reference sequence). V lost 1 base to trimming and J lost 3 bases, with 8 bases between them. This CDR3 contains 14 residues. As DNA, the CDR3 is TGTGCCAGCAGCTTAGACGGCACAACAGATACGCAGTATTTT. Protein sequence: CASSLDGTTDTQYF. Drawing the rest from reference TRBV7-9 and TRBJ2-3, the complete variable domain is DTGVSQNPRHKITKRGQNVTFRCDPISEHNRLYWYRQTLGQGPEFLTYFQNEAQLEKSRLLSDRFSAERPKGSFSTLEIQRTEQGDSAMYLCASSLDGTTDTQYFGPGTRLTVL.

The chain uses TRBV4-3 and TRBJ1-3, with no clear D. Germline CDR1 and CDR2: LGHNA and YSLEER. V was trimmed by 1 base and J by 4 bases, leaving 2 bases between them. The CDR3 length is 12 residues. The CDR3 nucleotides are TGCGCCAGCAGCCAAGGCGGAAACACCATATATTTT. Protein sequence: CASSQGGNTIYF.

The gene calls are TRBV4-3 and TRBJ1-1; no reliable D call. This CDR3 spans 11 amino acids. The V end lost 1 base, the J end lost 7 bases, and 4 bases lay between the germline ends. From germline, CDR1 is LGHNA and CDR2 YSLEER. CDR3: CASSQGNEAFF. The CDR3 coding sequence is TGCGCCAGCAGCCAAGGCAATGAAGCTTTCTTT.